This T cell receptor (beta chain) is drawn from a study of T cell responses to AZD1222 COVID-19 vaccine. Findings and caveats of the study: Reportedly, nearly half the spike-specific TCRs target unmutated variant regions. CD4 TCRs associated with vaccination spanned spike, dominating at 160-218 and 743-854. Possibly, clonal diversity was underestimated; donors were largely white British and included more females. Spike-specific TCRs gained breadth and depth after people received two AZD1222 doses.

A word on this clone: Its antigen is unknown.

Germline V gene sequence: CDR1 SGHVS, CDR2 FQNEAQ. Trimming removed 1 base from V and 5 bases from J; junction bases left unmatched: 13. The CDR3 extends over 18 amino acids. TCRdb keeps only in-frame clones here, not all; method: immunoSEQ multiplex PCR. The table lists about 100,000 clones, around 87% of them singletons. The receptor's source is an adult in good health. J is TRBJ1-2 and V is TRBV7-8, with 10 positions matching TRBD1. The material sequenced was peripheral blood, taken on day 0 of AZD1222 vaccination. CDR3 sequence (DNA): TGTGCCAGCAGCTTAGGGTTACGGACAGGGGGGGGATTATATGGCTACACCTTC. Residues: CASSLGLRTGGGLYGYTF.